The 15 T cell receptor beta chains below come from one sample, sequenced in a study of cytomegalovirus exposure and HLA in healthy donors. It was with 60 Vbeta and 13 Jbeta primers that the PCR ran. The data were produced by immunoSEQ multiplex PCR, yet TCRdb's version contains in-frame clones alone and is incomplete. The repertoire has about 180,000 clones, 75% to 85% of them found once; the top ten carry around 4.7%. The sequencing sample was made of PBMCs. All receptors derive from a woman between 18 and 29 years old in good health and CMV-seropositive.

This clone has just a few counts. CDR3 in amino acids: CASSLNQGLEVETQYF. CDR3 bases: TGTGCCAGCAGCCTCAACCAGGGCCTTGAGGTAGAGACCCAGTACTTC. The chain combines TRBV4-2 with TRBJ2-5, with D tentatively TRBD1 (5 bases). V was trimmed by 4 bases and J by 4 bases, leaving 19 bases between them. The CDR3 sequence is 16 residues long. Germline CDR1 reads LGHNA; CDR2 reads YNFKEQ.

The rearrangement joins TRBV28 to TRBJ1-4; D may be TRBD1 (6 bases). V lost 5 bases and J lost 9, with 13 bases in between. Germline-derived CDR1 and CDR2 are MDHEN and SYDVKM. The CDR3 has 13 residues. CDR3 DNA: TGTGCCAGCAGTACAAACAGGGAAAAAAAACTGTTTTTT. Translation: CASSTNREKKLFF.

The V gene is TRBV2, the J gene TRBJ1-1, with 7 positions matching TRBD1. V lost 6 bases to trimming and J lost 1 base; unmatched junction nucleotides: 2. Germline loops: CDR1 SNHLY, CDR2 FYNNEI. The CDR3 spans 13 residues. In DNA, the CDR3 is TGTGCCAGCAGGGGACAGCCGAACACTGAAGCTTTCTTT. Protein sequence: CASRGQPNTEAFF.

This chain links TRBV30 with TRBJ1-2; possible D gene TRBD1, 5 bases. Looked up from germline, CDR1 is GTSNPN and CDR2 is SVGIG (reference sequence). The CDR3 extends over 14 amino acids. Trimming left V 8 bases short and J 4 bases short, with 20 bases between. The CDR3 DNA reads as TGTGCCGGGGGGTTAATCGGGAACGCCTATGGCTACACCTTC. Its translation is CAGGLIGNAYGYTF. Drawing the rest from reference TRBV30 and TRBJ1-2, the complete variable domain is SQTIHQWPATLVQPVGSPLSLECTVEGTSNPNLYWYRQAAGRGLQLLFYSVGIGQISSEVPQNLSASRPQDRQFILSSKKLLLSDSGFYLCAGGLIGNAYGYTFGSGTRLTVV.

The rearrangement joins TRBV9 to TRBJ2-1, with TRBD2 identical over 14 bases. J gave up 7 bases and V 3 bases, and 3 bases lay outside the gene matches. Germline-derived CDR1 and CDR2 are SGDLS and YYNGEE. The CDR3 extends over 15 amino acids. CDR3 nucleotide sequence: TGTGCCAGCAGCGCAAGACTAGCGGGGGGGAATGAGCAGTTCTTC. Protein product: CASSARLAGGNEQFF.

This sequence joins TRBV4-3 and TRBJ1-1; D is undetermined. Germline assignment: CDR1 LGHNA and CDR2 YSLEER. The V gene lost 2 bases and the J gene lost 3 bases, with 10 bases spanning the gap. CDR3 length equals 14 residues. Here the CDR3 DNA reads TGCGCCAGCAGCCAATACCTTTCGGACACTGAAGCTTTCTTT. It translates to CASSQYLSDTEAFF.

The rearrangement uses TRBV10-3 and TRBJ2-7; a weak D match, TRBD2 (6 bases). The germline gives CDR1 ENHRY, CDR2 SYGVKD. Trimming removed 1 base at V and 4 bases at J, with 11 bases between. This CDR3 comprises 14 residues. This chain's CDR3 is CAISELEGLYEQYF. CDR3 sequence (DNA): TGTGCCATCAGTGAGTTGGAGGGGCTATACGAGCAGTACTTC.

The genes are TRBV9 and TRBJ1-5; D is unclear. CDR1 SGDLS and CDR2 YYNGEE come from the germline V gene. V lost 0 bases and J lost 2, with 12 bases in between. This CDR3 has 16 residues. The CDR3 loop reads CASSVGPGSGNQPQHF. CDR3 DNA: TGTGCCAGCAGCGTAGGTCCCGGTTCGGGCAATCAGCCCCAGCATTTT.

The chain is built from TRBV6-5 and TRBJ1-2, with 8 positions matching TRBD1. The V segment lost 5 bases and the J segment 5 bases; nucleotides outside the gene matches: 4. Germline loops: CDR1 MNHEY, CDR2 SVGAGI. The CDR3 covers 13 residues. The CDR3 DNA reads as TGTGCCAGCAGTGATGACAGGGGTTATGGCTACACCTTC. This sequence encodes CASSDDRGYGYTF.

V gene TRBV7-3 combines with J gene TRBJ2-1, with D possibly being TRBD2 (5 bases). V was pared by 5 bases and J by 2 bases, with 13 bases between. The CDR3 runs to 15 residues. Germline V CDR1 and CDR2: SGHTA, FQGTGA. The CDR3 is CASSAGLNAYNEQFF. The CDR3 DNA is TGTGCCAGCAGCGCTGGACTTAACGCCTACAATGAGCAGTTCTTC.

The chain is built from TRBV11-2 and TRBJ2-5; D uncertain. CDR1 is SGHAT and CDR2 is FQNNGV in the germline V gene. Trimming took 1 base from V and 3 from J, leaving 15 bases between them. CDR3 length equals 16 residues. As DNA, the CDR3 is TGTGCCAGCAGCTTAGTAGGCAACGGGTTCGAAGAGACCCAGTACTTC. This translates into CASSLVGNGFEETQYF.

The J gene is TRBJ2-7, the V gene TRBV14, with 7 bases matching TRBD1. V shed 4 bases, J shed 3 bases, and the junction held 6 bases outside the gene matches. Germline V gene lookup returns CDR1 SGHDN and CDR2 FVKESK. The CDR3 length is 14 residues. The CDR3: CASSPMTGSYEQYF. The CDR3 DNA reads TGTGCCAGCAGCCCAATGACAGGGAGCTACGAGCAGTACTTC. Together with reference TRBV14 and TRBJ2-7, the CDR3 gives the full variable domain: EAGVTQFPSHSVIEKGQTVTLRCDPISGHDNLYWYRRVMGKEIKFLLHFVKESKQDESGMPNNRFLAERTGGTYSTLKVQPAELEDSGVYFCASSPMTGSYEQYFGPGTRLTVT.

The chain employs TRBV10-3 and TRBJ1-2, with 8 bases matching TRBD1. CDR1 is ENHRY, CDR2 SYGVKD, per germline. CDR3 length equals 13 residues. The V and J ends lost 3 bases and 7 bases, in that order; junction bases with no gene match: 4. CDR3 sequence reads: CAISDRTGLGYTF. As DNA, the CDR3 is TGTGCCATCAGTGATCGGACAGGGCTTGGCTACACCTTC.

The chain carries TRBV7-8 and TRBJ1-4, with unresolved D. Trimming took off 5 bases at V and 7 bases at J, with 17 bases between the two ends. CDR1 and CDR2 from the germline V gene are SGHVS and FQNEAQ. The CDR3 consists of 15 residues. CDR3 sequence (DNA): TGTGCCAGCAGCCGCGGACGGGCCGGAGGTGAAAAACTGTTTTTT. This codes for CASSRGRAGGEKLFF.

The rearrangement joins TRBV5-1 to TRBJ2-7; 8 positions match TRBD1. Germline CDR1 SGHRS, CDR2 YFSETQ. CDR3 length: 14 amino acids. Trimming at V came to 5 bases and at J to 4 bases, leaving 8 bases not matched to a gene. This CDR3 is CASSQTGDYYEQYF. The CDR3 DNA follows: TGCGCCAGCAGTCAGACAGGGGATTATTACGAGCAGTACTTC. Full variable domain (missing parts from reference TRBV5-1 and TRBJ2-7): KAGVTQTPRYLIKTRGQQVTLSCSPISGHRSVSWYQQTPGQGLQFLFEYFSETQRNKGNFPGRFSGRQFSNSRSEMNVSTLELGDSALYLCASSQTGDYYEQYFGPGTRLTVT.